This T cell receptor beta chain was found in a study of blood T cell repertoires in COVID-19. For the study at large: T cells, B-cell-depleted T cells, or PBMCs provided the cDNA or gDNA that served as material.

The participants were between about 18 and 100 years old and came from 24 US areas. Cohorts were determined from participant-reported clinical history. Authors' data handling: Nucleated cell counts were estimated from reference gene primer amplification. The table came from immunoSEQ multiplex PCR; TCRdb's copy has only in-frame clones and leaves some out. D and trimming come from the DNA, and the V and J calls and clone size come from that table. The sample comprises around 250,000 clones, about nine tenths of which are singletons, and about a sixth rests with the top ten. The CDR3 consists of 14 residues. Trimming cost V 4 bases and J 5 bases; bases outside gene matches: 2. CDR1 is SNHLY, CDR2 FYNNEI, per germline. The table lists this clone with a count of one.

Sample: PBMCs or T cells enriched from blood (not recorded which). This sequence joins TRBV2 and TRBJ1-6; 7 positions match TRBD1. This sequence was found in a young man who had recovered from COVID-19. The CDR3 DNA reads TGTGCCAGCAGTGCGACAGGGAATAATTCACCCCTCCACTTT. Protein sequence: CASSATGNNSPLHF.